The 32 T cell receptor beta chains given below trace back to one sample, sequenced in a study of vaccination and CD4 T cells after COVID-19. Their antigen targets remain unknown. Treatment indicated: approximately nine-day PBMC culture with coronavirus spike peptide pools or control peptides (ViraFEST assay). The Oncomine TCR Beta short-read assay was what sequenced the DNA obtained from cultured CD4+ T cells. TCRdb fed the PCR reads into MiXCR, producing one record per CDR3 protein. The repertoire has about 20,000 distinct CDR3 sequences, 35% to 40% of them found once; the top ten carry roughly 20%. Sequencing used CD4+ T cells from blood, cultured in vitro, obtained before SARS-CoV-2 vaccination. These receptors were taken from a human donor who received a COVID-19 vaccine.

The chain combines TRBV6-1 with TRBJ1-5; no firm D call. V lost 8 bases, J lost 5 bases, and 13 bases lay in between. Germline CDR1 is MNHNS and CDR2 is SASEGT. CDR3 length: 13 residues. CDR3 bases: TGTGCCAGCCGTACGCCCCTCGATCAGCCCCAGCATTTT. Protein sequence: CASRTPLDQPQHF.

DNA of the CDR3: TGTGCCAGTAAACTCTGGGACAGGGGGGAACGTTATGGCTACACCTTC. Its protein product is CASKLWDRGERYGYTF. The V and J genes are TRBV19 and TRBJ1-2, with 11 positions matching TRBD1. The junction had 12 bases not matched to a gene; V was cut back by 7 bases and J by 5 bases. Germline V gene lookup returns CDR1 LNHDA and CDR2 SQIVND (reference sequence). The CDR3 totals 16 residues.

This clonotype showed up just a few times. The genes are TRBV19 and TRBJ2-2; tentative D call: TRBD1 (6 bases). V was pared by 3 bases and J by 6 bases, with 11 bases between. The CDR3 has 14 residues. Germline V gene sequence: CDR1 LNHDA, CDR2 SQIVND (reference sequence). The CDR3 bases are TGTGCCAGTAGTATCATGTCAGGGGCCGGGGAGCTGTTTTTT. Amino acid sequence: CASSIMSGAGELFF.

This clonotype was seen a handful of times. The CDR3 loop is CASSLRDRGNSPLHF. The CDR3 DNA is TGTGCCAGCAGCCTCCGGGACAGGGGAAATTCACCCCTCCACTTT. V and J are TRBV6-2 or TRBV6-3 and TRBJ1-6, with 10 nucleotides matching TRBD1. The CDR3 is 15 residues long. From germline, CDR1 is MNHEY and CDR2 SVGEGT. The trim removed 6 bases at V and 7 bases at J, leaving 6 bases unmatched.

The V gene is TRBV15, the J gene TRBJ1-2; possibly TRBD1 for D (5 bases). The CDR3 runs 14 residues. V was pared by 1 base and J by 1 base, with 7 bases between. CDR1 and CDR2 from the germline V gene are LNHNV and YYDKDF (reference sequence). For the CDR3, the DNA is TGTGCCACCAGCAGAGCGGGGGGTAACTATGGCTACACCTTC. It yields the protein CATSRAGGNYGYTF.

The gene calls are TRBV27 and TRBJ2-5; D gene uncertain. Looked up from germline, CDR1 is MNHEY and CDR2 is SMNVEV (reference sequence). The V end lost 7 bases, the J end lost 2 bases, and 11 bases lay between the germline ends. The CDR3 covers 13 residues. The CDR3 here is CASKETQQETQYF. For the CDR3, the DNA is TGTGCCAGCAAAGAGACACAGCAAGAGACCCAGTACTTC.

The chain is built from TRBV6-5 and TRBJ1-2, with D possibly matching TRBD1 (6 bases). V gave up 4 bases and J gave up 2 bases, with 14 bases separating them. CDR1 is MNHEY, CDR2 SVGAGI, per germline. The CDR3 is 15 residues long. In nucleotides, the CDR3 is TGTGCCAGCAGTTCTTACAGGGCGCCCAACTATGGCTACACCTTC. Protein: CASSSYRAPNYGYTF.

J is TRBJ1-2 and V is TRBV29-1; 11 positions match TRBD1. Per the germline V gene, CDR1 is SQVTM and CDR2 is ANQGSEA. Losses at the gene ends were 4 bases for V and 4 bases for J; bases not matched to a gene: 5. CDR3 length: 14 amino acids. CDR3 DNA sequence: TGCAGCGTTGCCGGGACAGGGGGGACCTATGGCTACACCTTC. Protein sequence: CSVAGTGGTYGYTF.

This clonotype showed up just a few times. The CDR3 DNA reads TGTGCCAGCAGCTCAGTACTAGCGGGGGGGCGAGAGACCCAGTACTTC. It codes for CASSSVLAGGRETQYF. This chain connects TRBV7-8 to TRBJ2-5; TRBD2 matches 13 bases. After removal of 4 bases from V and 4 bases from J, the junction contained 6 bases not matched to a gene. The germline gives CDR1 SGHVS, CDR2 FQNEAQ. The CDR3 has 16 amino acids.

The chain couples TRBV6-1 to TRBJ2-7, with D unclear. V shed 5 bases and J shed 3 bases, with 17 bases lying between them. Germline loops: CDR1 MNHNS, CDR2 SASEGT. The CDR3 runs 15 residues. The CDR3 is CASSPRPNFNYEQYF. The DNA of the CDR3 is TGTGCCAGCAGTCCAAGACCCAACTTCAACTACGAGCAGTACTTC.

The J gene is TRBJ2-4, the V gene TRBV9, with TRBD2 matching over 11 bases. V trimming: 0 bases; J trimming: 14 bases; junction bases outside the gene matches: 7. The CDR3 is 14 amino acids. The germline V gene encodes CDR1 SGDLS and CDR2 YYNGEE. The CDR3 protein is CASSVGLAGGDKYF. CDR3 sequence (DNA): TGTGCCAGCAGCGTAGGTCTAGCGGGGGGAGATAAGTACTTC.

This clonotype has just a few counts. The chain carries TRBV5-4 and TRBJ2-3; 7 bases line up with TRBD1. CDR3 length: 14 amino acids. Unmatched junction bases numbered 5, after V lost 3 bases and J lost 4 bases. Per germline, CDR1 SGHNT and CDR2 YYREEE (reference sequence). In nucleotides, the CDR3 is TGTGCCAGCAGCTCCCGAGGACAGGCAGATACGCAGTATTTT. Translating it yields CASSSRGQADTQYF.

The chain carries TRBV11-2 and TRBJ2-2; no firm D call. Germline V gene data show CDR1 as SGHAT and CDR2 as FQNNGV. This CDR3 has 17 amino acids. The V gene lost 6 bases and the J gene lost 4 bases, with 21 bases spanning the gap. This CDR3 reads CASRTPGGRLGTGELFF. The CDR3 bases are TGTGCCAGCAGGACTCCGGGTGGGCGTTTAGGCACCGGGGAGCTGTTTTTT.

This clonotype came up once. The chain joins TRBV5-4 to TRBJ2-3, with 10 positions matching TRBD2. The CDR3 runs 18 residues. In germline, CDR1 is SGHNT, CDR2 YYREEE (reference sequence). V gave up 0 bases and J gave up 6 bases; unmatched junction bases: 13. CDR3 protein: CASSLGPWGTSDPDTQYF. The CDR3 DNA sequence: TGTGCCAGCAGCTTGGGCCCTTGGGGGACTAGCGACCCGGATACGCAGTATTTT.

This clonotype has just a few counts. The CDR3 bases are TGTGCCAGCAGCTTAGATCACCAGACCCAGTACTTC. Amino acids: CASSLDHQTQYF. The gene calls are TRBV11-2 and TRBJ2-5; D ambiguous. Germline V lookup: CDR1 SGHAT, CDR2 FQNNGV. The length of the CDR3 is 12 residues. Trimming cost V 0 bases and J 6 bases, with 5 bases left between them.

This chain links TRBV14 with TRBJ1-4; D not certain. CDR1 is SGHDN and CDR2 is FVKESK in the germline V gene. The CDR3 spans 14 residues. V was trimmed by 1 base and J by 4 bases, leaving 7 bases between them. CDR3 sequence (DNA): TGTGCCAGCAGCCAAGCCCTGATTAATGAAAAACTGTTTTTT. This translates into CASSQALINEKLFF.

This clonotype was detected only a few times. This chain links TRBV6-1 with TRBJ1-2; unclear D gene. Germline V lookup: CDR1 MNHNS, CDR2 SASEGT. V was cut by 6 bases and J by 5 bases, with 19 bases left in between. CDR3 length: 15 residues. The CDR3 DNA sequence: TGTGCCAGCAGGGAGGACGCTTCTCAATGGTATGGCTACACCTTC. This codes for CASREDASQWYGYTF.

This chain uses TRBV19 with TRBJ2-7; D perhaps matches TRBD1 (6 bases). Trimming stripped 5 bases from V and 2 bases from J, with 10 bases between. The CDR3 covers 13 residues. CDR1 is LNHDA and CDR2 is SQIVND in the germline V gene (reference sequence). The DNA for the CDR3 is TGTGCCAGTAGTGCCAGGGGTGCCTACGAGCAGTACTTC. Translated: CASSARGAYEQYF.

This chain links TRBV2 with TRBJ1-3, with a possible D match to TRBD1 (6 bases). The germline gives CDR1 SNHLY, CDR2 FYNNEI. V dropped 3 bases and J dropped 2 bases, with 14 bases sitting between them. CDR3 length: 16 amino acids. The CDR3 coding sequence is TGTGCCAGCAGTGACCACAGGGTAACGACTGGAAACACCATATATTTT. As protein: CASSDHRVTTGNTIYF.

The chain carries TRBV2 and TRBJ2-3; 15 bases are a match to TRBD2. CDR1 is SNHLY, CDR2 FYNNEI, per germline. CDR3 length: 17 residues. Trimming cost V 11 bases and J 3 bases; bases outside gene matches: 12. CDR3 sequence (DNA): TGTGCCTCCGCCTCCGGACTAGCGGGGGGGAGGACAGATACGCAGTATTTT. Translated, it gives CASASGLAGGRTDTQYF.

This clonotype has more than one count but fewer than ten. The chain combines TRBV24-1 with TRBJ1-1; 8 bases match TRBD1. Germline values: CDR1 KGHDR, CDR2 SFDVKD. After removal of 4 bases from V and 9 bases from J, the junction contained 6 bases not matched to a gene. The CDR3 spans 13 residues. In DNA, the CDR3 is TGTGCCACCAGTGAGAAACGGACAGGGAAAGCTTTCTTT. Its translation: CATSEKRTGKAFF.

The rearrangement links TRBV7-2 to TRBJ1-1; unclear D gene. Germline CDR1 reads SGHTA; CDR2 reads FQGNSA. The CDR3 runs to 13 residues. Trimming pared 1 base from V and 5 bases from J, leaving 8 bases between. The CDR3 sequence: CASSLVFGTEAFF. The DNA for the CDR3 is TGTGCCAGCAGCTTAGTCTTTGGAACTGAAGCTTTCTTT.

Of note for this clonotype: Germline is not matched at one junction end, which may reflect a read error. The V gene is TRBV20-1, the J gene TRBJ1-6; TRBD1 is a possible D gene (6 bases). In germline, CDR1 is DFQATT, CDR2 SNEGSKA (reference sequence). The CDR3 has 15 residues. The CDR3 region is CSARDVGGLSSPFHF. CDR3 bases: TGCAGTGCTAGAGATGTCGGGGGGCTGAGTTCACCCTTCCACTTT.

The chain links TRBV30 to TRBJ2-2; unclear D gene. CDR3 length equals 14 residues. The germline V gene encodes CDR1 GTSNPN and CDR2 SVGIG (reference sequence). With 1 base removed from V and 5 bases from J, the gap between germline ends came to 11 bases. The CDR3 DNA reads TGTGCCTGGAGTGGCGGAATTTTGACCGGGGAGCTGTTTTTT. It specifies CAWSGGILTGELFF.

The chain carries TRBV6-5 and TRBJ1-2; 9 nucleotides match TRBD1. V lost 0 bases, J lost 5 bases, and 10 bases stayed unmatched. The CDR3 runs to 17 residues. Germline values: CDR1 MNHEY, CDR2 SVGAGI. CDR3 amino acids: CASSYSLTDRGAYGYTF. In DNA, the CDR3 is TGTGCCAGCAGTTACTCGTTGACGGACAGGGGCGCATATGGCTACACCTTC.

Only a few counts were recorded for this clonotype. The J gene is TRBJ2-5, the V gene TRBV19, with 8 bases fitting TRBD1. Losses at the gene ends were 3 bases for V and 0 bases for J; bases not matched to a gene: 3. The CDR3 loop spans 15 amino acids. Germline loops: CDR1 LNHDA, CDR2 SQIVND (reference sequence). CDR3 sequence: CASSIPGQDQETQYF. The CDR3 DNA reads as TGTGCCAGTAGTATCCCGGGACAGGACCAAGAGACCCAGTACTTC.

The rearrangement links TRBV11-3 to TRBJ1-6, with TRBD1 matching over 7 bases. This CDR3 is 15 amino acids long. V lost 4 bases, J lost 8 bases, and 8 bases stayed unmatched. CDR1 is SGHNT, CDR2 YENEEA, per germline. DNA of the CDR3: TGTGCCAGCAGCTCCGGGACAGCGGCGGATTCACCCCTCCACTTT. Encoded protein: CASSSGTAADSPLHF.

The rearrangement joins TRBV20-1 to TRBJ1-6; no clear D gene. Deletions cut 0 bases from V and 2 bases from J, with 11 bases between. The germline V gene has CDR1 DFQATT and CDR2 SNEGSKA (reference sequence). This CDR3 spans 16 amino acids. CDR3 amino acids: CSARDEGRPYNSPLHF. For the CDR3, the DNA is TGCAGTGCTAGAGATGAAGGGCGTCCCTATAATTCACCCCTCCACTTT.

V usage is TRBV6-1 and J usage is TRBJ2-6; D is perhaps TRBD1 or TRBD2 (5 bases each). Germline-derived CDR1 and CDR2 are MNHNS and SASEGT. The CDR3 runs 17 residues. V shed 6 bases and J shed 0 bases, with 15 bases lying between them. The CDR3 protein is CASSPRDGLSGANVLTF. For the CDR3, the DNA is TGTGCCAGCAGCCCCCGGGACGGCCTCTCTGGGGCCAACGTCCTGACTTTC.

This clonotype was found once. V is TRBV9 and J is TRBJ1-2, with TRBD1 matching 8 bases. The CDR3 is 14 residues long. The germline V gene encodes CDR1 SGDLS and CDR2 YYNGEE. V was pared by 4 bases and J by 3 bases, with 5 bases of the junction left unmatched. The CDR3: CASSTAGGDYGYTF. DNA of the CDR3: TGTGCCAGCAGCACCGCAGGGGGCGACTATGGCTACACCTTC.

CDR3 amino acids: CASMRGLNDEQYF. The CDR3, as DNA: TGCGCCAGCATGAGGGGGCTTAACGACGAGCAGTACTTC. This chain connects TRBV5-1 to TRBJ2-7; TRBD1 matches 7 bases. Unmatched junction bases numbered 8, after V lost 6 bases and J lost 5 bases. This CDR3 comprises 13 residues. From germline, CDR1 is SGHRS and CDR2 YFSETQ.

The chain links TRBV6-1 to TRBJ1-5; 7 bases map to TRBD1. The germline gives CDR1 MNHNS, CDR2 SASEGT. The length of the CDR3 is 14 residues. The V segment lost 5 bases and the J segment 2 bases; nucleotides outside the gene matches: 3. CDR3 in DNA: TGTGCCAGCAGTACAGACAGGGGCAATCAGCCCCAGCATTTT. It is translated as CASSTDRGNQPQHF.